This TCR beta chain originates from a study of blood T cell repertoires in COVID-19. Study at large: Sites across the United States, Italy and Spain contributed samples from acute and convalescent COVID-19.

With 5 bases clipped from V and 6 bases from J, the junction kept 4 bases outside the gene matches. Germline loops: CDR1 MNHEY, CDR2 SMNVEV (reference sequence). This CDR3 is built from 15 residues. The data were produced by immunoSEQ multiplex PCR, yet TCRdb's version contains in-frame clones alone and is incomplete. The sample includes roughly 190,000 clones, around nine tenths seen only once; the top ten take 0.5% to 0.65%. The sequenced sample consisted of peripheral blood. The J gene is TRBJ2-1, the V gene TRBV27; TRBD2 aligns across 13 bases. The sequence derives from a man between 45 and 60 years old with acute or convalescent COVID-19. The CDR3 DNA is TGTGCCAGCAGTACAGGGACTAGCGGGGCCAATGAGCAGTTCTTC. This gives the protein CASSTGTSGANEQFF.